This record covers a single TCR beta chain. Its antigen is still unknown. No quality values exist for individual bases; no much larger clone is one base distant. These data are taken from a study of T cell responses to AZD1222 COVID-19 vaccine (dated by TCRdb to the early 2020s). Turning to the overall study: AZD1222 recipients given second doses at about 4 weeks or at about 12 weeks were pooled, since spike-specific TCR depth and breadth were not found to differ between the two schedules. Enrollment into the trials was organized by age into subgroups of 18-55, 56-69 and 70-plus years, and those subgroups contained roughly 150, 30 and 60 TCR-sequenced participants, respectively. A total of 233 trial participants underwent TCR sequencing, of whom some 210 received two doses of AZD1222 and some 26 received two doses of the MenACWY control vaccine.

The CDR3 regions of human TCRbeta chains were analyzed by immunosequencing. The study's processing was this. TCRs in the repertoires were matched against a reference library of SARS-CoV-2-specific TCRs that had been generated with the MIRA antigen-specificity platform. Breadth was defined as the fraction of unique TCRs that were SARS-CoV-2-associated, and depth was defined as the fraction of total T cells that were SARS-CoV-2-associated. Using the MIRA data, each spike-specific TCR was assigned both to the spike region to which the TCR was reactive and to a CD4 or CD8 class. Log10-transformed breadth and depth values were compared by one-way ANOVA with Sidak's multiple comparisons tests. The source is immuneACCESS, and TCRdb retained only in-frame sequences with V and J called. Part of the clones is not carried over; for the studies checked, unresolved V genes explain less than half of this, and the remainder is unexplained. That table supplies the V and J calls and clone size; D and trimming were determined from the DNA. The sample yields 130,000 to 150,000 clones; 80% to 95% were counted once. The ten largest clonotypes hold approximately 1.5% of the sample.

The paper's findings and limits, for the study overall: Participants were mostly white British and included more females than males, and it was suggested by the authors that clonal diversity may have been underestimated. Because no samples from the day 14 peak response were available, repertoires could be characterized only after the peak T cell response. Reportedly, almost half of the unique spike-specific TCRs recognized epitopes lying outside the regions that are mutated in the B.1.351 and B.1.1.7 variants. A significant rise in spike-specific TCR breadth and depth was observed after two AZD1222 doses relative to day 0 and relative to MenACWY recipients. Conclusions about previously exposed vaccinees were limited because only six AZD1222 recipients were SARS-CoV-2 seropositive at baseline. The 56-69-year group was small, and its depth increase did not reach significance, likely because of low power. The whole spike protein was spanned by vaccine-associated CD4 TCRs, and dominant responses were seen in regions 160-218 and 743-854.

Reading the label with the study, this specimen's time point is: baseline before first vaccination. Vaccinee samples came from UK trials COV001 and COV002, including a single-blind randomized controlled phase 2/3 trial of AZD1222 (ChAdOx1 nCoV-19) in healthy adults. Trial participant PBMC samples were collected at day 0 and day 28 after the second dose for TCRbeta chain sequencing. The sample in question was peripheral blood, obtained on day 0 of AZD1222 vaccination. The receptor was derived from an adult in good health.

At the DNA level, the sequence is TGTGCCAGCAGTCACGGAAACACTGAAGCTTTCTTT. Protein translation: CASSHGNTEAFF. The receptor chain draws on TRBV27 and TRBJ1-1; too little of a D gene remains to name it. Trimming removed 5 bases from V and 2 bases from J, leaving 6 bases between the germline ends. The germline V gene (reference sequence) specifies MNHEY as CDR1 and SMNVEV as CDR2. From the cysteine up to the phenylalanine, the CDR3 has a length of 12 residues. Only the CDR3 portion is preserved as DNA: 36 bases, with reading frame beginning at the first base.